The 23 T cell receptor beta chains listed next were all sequenced from one sample in a study of cytomegalovirus exposure and HLA in healthy donors. Primers for the PCR totalled 60 Vbeta and 13 Jbeta. Some clones are missing from TCRdb's copy, which holds only in-frame ones; the method was immunoSEQ multiplex PCR. The sample holds under 200,000 clones, 70% to 85% seen once. The sample taken for sequencing was PBMCs. The receptors come from a man aged 45-60 years in good health and CMV-seropositive.

The rearrangement links TRBV7-8 to TRBJ1-4, with 8 bases lining up with TRBD1. Germline values: CDR1 SGHVS, CDR2 FQNEAQ. The V and J ends lost 6 bases and 4 bases, in that order; junction bases with no gene match: 4. The CDR3 sequence is 14 residues long. The CDR3 DNA reads TGTGCCAGCAGTCACAGGGGGAATAATGAAAAACTGTTTTTT. Translation: CASSHRGNNEKLFF.

The chain carries TRBV10-3 and TRBJ2-7, with TRBD2 matching over 11 bases. With V trimmed by 5 bases and J by 0 bases, 3 bases remained unmatched. CDR1 ENHRY and CDR2 SYGVKD come from the germline V gene. This CDR3 has 15 residues. The CDR3 spells CAISFSGGASYEQYF. CDR3 bases: TGTGCCATCAGTTTTAGCGGGGGGGCCTCCTACGAGCAGTACTTC.

J is TRBJ1-5 and V is TRBV19; no clear D gene. Between the trimmed V and J ends, which lost 4 bases and 7 bases, there was a span of 14 bases. The CDR3 is 14 amino acids. Germline V gene data show CDR1 as LNHDA and CDR2 as SQIVND (reference sequence). The CDR3 DNA is TGTGCCAGTAGTAGGGAGGTCCCGAGGCAGCCCCAGCATTTT. Protein sequence: CASSREVPRQPQHF.

The V and J genes are TRBV7-6 and TRBJ2-1; TRBD2 might be the D (7 bases). Trimming shortened V by 1 base and J by 6 bases, and 16 bases separated the two germline ends. Germline-derived CDR1 and CDR2 are SGHVS and FNYEAQ. The CDR3 has 16 amino acids. CDR3 coding DNA: TGTGCCAGCAGCTTAGGAGCTTGGCGGGGGCTCAATGAGCAGTTCTTC. Translating gives CASSLGAWRGLNEQFF.

In DNA, the CDR3 is TGCGCCAGCAGCTCAACAGGGGATGGCTACACCTTC. It translates to CASSSTGDGYTF. V gene TRBV5-1 combines with J gene TRBJ1-2; TRBD1 matches at 7 bases. CDR3 length equals 12 residues. Germline assignment: CDR1 SGHRS and CDR2 YFSETQ. Trimming at V came to 3 bases and at J to 6 bases, leaving 2 bases not matched to a gene. Together with reference TRBV5-1 and TRBJ1-2, the CDR3 gives the full variable domain: KAGVTQTPRYLIKTRGQQVTLSCSPISGHRSVSWYQQTPGQGLQFLFEYFSETQRNKGNFPGRFSGRQFSNSRSEMNVSTLELGDSALYLCASSSTGDGYTFGSGTRLTVV.

The V gene is TRBV18, the J gene TRBJ1-2; no firm D call. Trimming took 0 bases from V and 5 from J, leaving 7 bases between them. This CDR3 is 13 amino acids long. Germline V gene data show CDR1 as KGHSH and CDR2 as LQKENI. DNA of the CDR3: TGTGCCAGCTCACCACCGCCCAGATATGGCTACACCTTC. Protein product: CASSPPPRYGYTF.

The CDR3 is CASSPWTSGDNEQFF. The CDR3 DNA follows: TGTGCCAGCAGTCCCTGGACTAGCGGTGACAATGAGCAGTTCTTC. This sequence joins TRBV28 and TRBJ2-1; the match to TRBD2 covers 10 bases. CDR1 MDHEN and CDR2 SYDVKM come from the germline V gene. CDR3 size: 15 residues. Trimming took 5 bases from V and 5 from J; bases not matched to a gene: 6. Variable domain in full (rest from reference TRBV28 and TRBJ2-1): DVKVTQSSRYLVKRTGEKVFLECVQDMDHENMFWYRQDPGLGLRLIYFSYDVKMKEKGDIPEGYSVSREKKERFSLILESASTNQTSMYLCASSPWTSGDNEQFFGPGTRLTVL.

The V gene is TRBV28, the J gene TRBJ1-2, with 7 bases aligning to TRBD1. There are 15 residues in the CDR3. CDR1 and CDR2 (germline): MDHEN, SYDVKM. V lost 3 bases to trimming and J lost 8 bases; unmatched junction nucleotides: 12. The CDR3 DNA reads TGTGCCAGCAGTTTGTATACAGGGGCGAGACTGGGCTACACCTTC. Its translation is CASSLYTGARLGYTF.

V and J are TRBV7-6 and TRBJ1-1; 10 bases map to TRBD1. The CDR3 contains 13 residues. J gave up 9 bases and V 7 bases, and 8 bases lay outside the gene matches. Per the germline V gene, CDR1 is SGHVS and CDR2 is FNYEAQ. The CDR3 sequence: CASNYPGQGQAFF. CDR3 nucleotide sequence: TGTGCCAGCAACTACCCGGGACAGGGGCAAGCTTTCTTT.

The rearrangement uses TRBV2 and TRBJ2-2, with 7 bases lining up with TRBD2. CDR3 length: 16 residues. The germline V gene encodes CDR1 SNHLY and CDR2 FYNNEI. J gave up 0 bases and V 2 bases, and 3 bases lay outside the gene matches. CDR3 DNA: TGTGCCAGCAGTGAACGGGGGGTCGCGAACACCGGGGAGCTGTTTTTT. As protein: CASSERGVANTGELFF.

The J gene is TRBJ1-3, the V gene TRBV16; possible D gene TRBD1, 6 bases. The germline CDR1 and CDR2 sequences are KGHSY and FQNENV. Trimming removed 2 bases at V and 3 bases at J, with 11 bases between. This CDR3 comprises 15 residues. The CDR3 DNA is TGTGCCAGCAGCCAACCCGGGACACTTGGAAACACCATATATTTT. As protein: CASSQPGTLGNTIYF.

V is TRBV2 and J is TRBJ2-5; D perhaps matches TRBD2 (6 bases). Germline CDR1 reads SNHLY; CDR2 reads FYNNEI. The V gene lost 5 bases and the J gene lost 1 base, with 14 bases spanning the gap. This CDR3 comprises 15 residues. CDR3 loop: CASSRISSVQETQYF. The CDR3 nucleotides read TGTGCCAGCAGTAGAATTTCTAGCGTCCAAGAGACCCAGTACTTC. Combining the CDR3 with reference TRBV2 and TRBJ2-5 gives the whole variable domain EPEVTQTPSHQVTQMGQEVILRCVPISNHLYFYWYRQILGQKVEFLVSFYNNEISEKSEIFDDQFSVERPDGSNFTLKIRSTKLEDSAMYFCASSRISSVQETQYFGPGTRLLVL.

A note on this clone: Its ends do not fully match the called genes, so a read error is possible. V gene TRBV2 combines with J gene TRBJ1-6; tentatively, D is TRBD1 (6 bases). This CDR3 has 16 residues. Germline V CDR1 and CDR2: SNHLY, FYNNEI. The CDR3 DNA sequence: TGTGCCAGCCGTGAAGGGGGGGGGTCCTATAATTCACCCCTCCACTTT. Its protein product is CASREGGGSYNSPLHF.

The J gene is TRBJ2-3, the V gene TRBV29-1; D is unclear. This CDR3 is built from 13 residues. Trimming cost V 3 bases and J 2 bases, with 9 bases left between them. Germline-derived CDR1 and CDR2 are SQVTM and ANQGSEA. CDR3 sequence (DNA): TGCAGCGTTGATTTTGACAACACAGATACGCAGTATTTT. It codes for CSVDFDNTDTQYF.

This sequence joins TRBV2 and TRBJ1-4; TRBD1 matches 8 bases. Germline CDR1 and CDR2: SNHLY and FYNNEI. The CDR3 spans 14 residues. Germline trimming cut 7 bases from V and 7 bases from J; bases unmatched to any gene: 8. The CDR3 DNA sequence: TGTGCCAGCAAGACGGACAGGGCAATTGAAAAACTGTTTTTT. Translated: CASKTDRAIEKLFF.

V gene TRBV6-1 combines with J gene TRBJ1-4; D unclear. V was cut by 8 bases and J by 6 bases, with 13 bases left in between. CDR1 and CDR2 (germline): MNHNS, SASEGT. The CDR3 spans 13 residues. The CDR3, as DNA: TGTGCCAGCCGTCCGGAGGTATATGAAAAACTGTTTTTT. Its protein product is CASRPEVYEKLFF.

The chain employs TRBV5-5 and TRBJ2-7, with D possibly matching TRBD1 (6 bases). Per the germline V gene, CDR1 is SGHKS and CDR2 is YYEKEE (reference sequence). V shed 4 bases and J shed 2 bases, with 16 bases lying between them. This CDR3 has 15 amino acids. This CDR3 reads CASSPGPRDTYEQYF. The CDR3 coding sequence is TGTGCCAGCAGCCCGGGGCCCAGGGACACCTACGAGCAGTACTTC.

The chain's CDR3 is CASSSGQSTDTQYF. The DNA of the CDR3 is TGTGCCAGCAGCTCGGGACAGAGCACAGATACGCAGTATTTT. J is TRBJ2-3 and V is TRBV7-6; the match to TRBD1 covers 7 bases. Per the germline V gene, CDR1 is SGHVS and CDR2 is FNYEAQ. With 4 bases clipped from V and 0 bases from J, the junction kept 1 base outside the gene matches. CDR3 length equals 14 residues.

A few counts support this clone. This chain uses TRBV9 with TRBJ2-2; TRBD2 aligns across 9 bases. Germline assignment: CDR1 SGDLS and CDR2 YYNGEE. The V segment lost 0 bases and the J segment 0 bases; nucleotides outside the gene matches: 9. The CDR3 is 19 amino acids. DNA of the CDR3: TGTGCCAGCAGCGTAGATCCACTAGCGGGTAACGCGAACACCGGGGAGCTGTTTTTT. It specifies CASSVDPLAGNANTGELFF. The full variable domain, completed using reference TRBV9 and TRBJ2-2, is DSGVTQTPKHLITATGQRVTLRCSPRSGDLSVYWYQQSLDQGLQFLIQYYNGEERAKGNILERFSAQQFPDLHSELNLSSLELGDSALYFCASSVDPLAGNANTGELFFGEGSRLTVL.

The rearrangement joins TRBV5-6 to TRBJ1-3; the D is unclear. The CDR3 has 16 residues. Trimming cost V 4 bases and J 0 bases, with 14 bases left between them. The germline V gene encodes CDR1 SGHDT and CDR2 YYEEEE. This CDR3 reads CASSLGGRNSGNTIYF. Here the CDR3 DNA reads TGTGCCAGCAGCCTCGGTGGGCGAAACTCTGGAAACACCATATATTTT.

The chain recombines TRBV5-1 with TRBJ2-1; 8 nucleotides match TRBD1. The CDR3 length is 16 residues. Trimming cost V 4 bases and J 5 bases; bases outside gene matches: 11. Germline V gives CDR1 SGHRS, CDR2 YFSETQ. The CDR3 bases are TGCGCCAGCAGCCTAACGGACAGGGCTCGGGACAATGAGCAGTTCTTC. Translation: CASSLTDRARDNEQFF.

The chain employs TRBV7-2 and TRBJ2-1, with 9 bases lining up with TRBD1. The junction had 12 bases not matched to a gene; V was cut back by 6 bases and J by 6 bases. Germline CDR1 is SGHTA and CDR2 is FQGNSA. This CDR3 region has 16 residues. The CDR3 protein is CASSYTGGSVFNEQFF. The CDR3 DNA follows: TGTGCCAGCAGTTACACAGGGGGCTCAGTTTTCAATGAGCAGTTCTTC. The full variable domain, rest sourced from reference TRBV7-2 and TRBJ2-1, is GAGVSQSPSNKVTEKGKDVELRCDPISGHTALYWYRQSLGQGLEFLIYFQGNSAPDKSGLPSDRFSAERTGGSVSTLTIQRTQQEDSAVYLCASSYTGGSVFNEQFFGPGTRLTVL.

The genes are TRBV28 and TRBJ1-1; D not resolved. Per the germline V gene, CDR1 is MDHEN and CDR2 is SYDVKM. There are 11 residues in the CDR3. V was shortened by 6 bases and J by 2 bases, with 4 bases between the two germline ends. The CDR3 loop is CASSPNTEAFF. The CDR3 nucleotides are TGTGCCAGCAGCCCTAACACTGAAGCTTTCTTT.